The source of this T cell receptor (beta chain) is a study of molecular identifiers for immune sequencing clone quantification. From the PCR reads, TCRdb called clonotypes with MiXCR, one entry per CDR3 protein. The repertoire holds hundreds of thousands of distinct CDR3 sequences, with over 20% as singletons. V lost 0 bases to trimming and J lost 7 bases; unmatched junction nucleotides: 11. This CDR3 has 16 amino acids. Germline values: CDR1 SQVTM, CDR2 ANQGSEA. This clonotype was recorded many times. When naive CD8 T cells were sorted, they were gated as CD8+CD4-CCR7+CD45RA+. The chain is built from TRBV29-1 and TRBJ1-4, with TRBD1 matching over 7 bases. Specimen: naive CD8+ T cells from blood, with Jurkat cell RNA spiked in. Subset reported: FACS-sorted CD8+CD4-CCR7+CD45RA+ naive T cells. The TCR comes from a human donor in good health. Some libraries in this study had Jurkat cell RNA spiked in. In DNA, the CDR3 is TGCAGCGTTGAAGAGGGGGACAGTAGCGGTTTTGAAAAACTGTTTTTT. Residues: CSVEEGDSSGFEKLFF.